This passage covers 27 T cell receptor beta chains from one sample sequenced in a study of CD8+ T cells in alopecia areata. In each case, RNA was isolated and then reverse transcribed into cDNA as the sequencing template. Method: immunoSEQ multiplex PCR; TCRdb's copy keeps in-frame clones and lacks some. This table holds about 210,000 clones, more than 45% found once. Sample treatment: oral pan-JAK inhibitor, 5-10 mg twice daily. This material consisted of CD4+ T cells sorted from blood, taken at week 4, from a patient treated with tofacitinib. The receptors were gathered from a human donor with alopecia areata.

There are a few counts of this clone. The rearrangement links TRBV5-5 to TRBJ2-6, with D perhaps TRBD1 (6 bases). Germline CDR1 reads SGHKS; CDR2 reads YYEKEE (reference sequence). This CDR3 has 15 amino acids. V shed 4 bases and J shed 3 bases, with 11 bases lying between them. Here the CDR3 DNA reads TGTGCCAGCAGCCTACAGGGTAATGGGGCCAACGTCCTGACTTTC. As protein: CASSLQGNGANVLTF.

The chain carries TRBV14 and TRBJ2-7; D is unclear. The CDR3 length is 15 residues. Trimming shortened V by 4 bases and J by 2 bases, and 15 bases separated the two germline ends. In germline, CDR1 is SGHDN, CDR2 FVKESK. The CDR3: CASSPWTQDAYEQYF. The CDR3 DNA reads as TGTGCCAGCAGCCCCTGGACCCAGGACGCCTACGAGCAGTACTTC. Based on the CDR3 plus reference TRBV14 and TRBJ2-7, the full variable domain is EAGVTQFPSHSVIEKGQTVTLRCDPISGHDNLYWYRRVMGKEIKFLLHFVKESKQDESGMPNNRFLAERTGGTYSTLKVQPAELEDSGVYFCASSPWTQDAYEQYFGPGTRLTVT.

This clone came up many times. At one end the junction does not follow the germline gene, possibly because of a read error. V is TRBV7-8 and J is TRBJ1-2; D call uncertain. The germline CDR1 and CDR2 sequences are SGHVS and FQNEAQ. The CDR3 runs to 13 residues. CDR3 sequence: CASSLARGYGYTF. In nucleotides, the CDR3 is TGTGCCAGCAGCCTAGCTCGGGGCTATGGCTACACCTTC.

This clone has more than one count but fewer than ten. The chain joins TRBV5-1 to TRBJ2-1; 8 bases align to TRBD1. V lost 0 bases and J lost 2; bases outside the gene matches: 7. The CDR3 sequence is 17 residues long. CDR1 is SGHRS, CDR2 YFSETQ, per germline. CDR3 amino acids: CASSLGTSGGAYNEQFF. DNA for the CDR3: TGCGCCAGCAGCTTGGGAACTTCAGGGGGCGCCTACAATGAGCAGTTCTTC.

The chain has TRBV6-1 and TRBJ2-2; 8 bases fit TRBD2. V lost 4 bases to trimming and J lost 4 bases; unmatched junction nucleotides: 5. Germline-derived CDR1 and CDR2 are MNHNS and SASEGT. This CDR3 spans 15 amino acids. The CDR3 here is CASSAGLAGTGELFF. The CDR3 nucleotides are TGTGCCAGCAGTGCCGGACTAGCCGGCACCGGGGAGCTGTTTTTT.

This clone was picked up one time. The chain combines TRBV30 with TRBJ1-4; maybe TRBD1 (5 bases). The CDR3 covers 14 residues. Germline V CDR1 and CDR2: GTSNPN, SVGIG (reference sequence). V lost 5 bases and J 8 bases, leaving 18 bases between the germline ends. The CDR3 loop is CAWAQQGGYEKLFF. CDR3 DNA sequence: TGTGCCTGGGCACAGCAGGGCGGTTACGAAAAACTGTTTTTT.

Here the CDR3 DNA reads TGTGCCAGCATCGCGGCGGAAACTTTCTCCTACAATGAGCAGTTCTTC. Protein sequence: CASIAAETFSYNEQFF. J is TRBJ2-1 and V is TRBV2, with no clear D. CDR1 and CDR2 from the germline V gene are SNHLY and FYNNEI. The CDR3 extends over 16 amino acids. The V end was cut by 7 bases, the J end by 0 bases, with 16 bases between. Filled out from reference TRBV2 and TRBJ2-1, the complete variable domain reads EPEVTQTPSHQVTQMGQEVILRCVPISNHLYFYWYRQILGQKVEFLVSFYNNEISEKSEIFDDQFSVERPDGSNFTLKIRSTKLEDSAMYFCASIAAETFSYNEQFFGPGTRLTVL.

The gene calls are TRBV9 and TRBJ2-2; D gene unclear. CDR1 SGDLS and CDR2 YYNGEE come from the germline V gene. Trimming took 0 bases from V and 6 from J, leaving 6 bases between them. The CDR3 sequence is 13 residues long. The CDR3 here is CASSVASSGELFF. The CDR3 nucleotides are TGTGCCAGCAGCGTAGCCTCTTCCGGGGAGCTGTTTTTT.

In this sample, this clone turned up a few times. V usage is TRBV6-5 and J usage is TRBJ2-7, with TRBD1 matching over 8 bases. The CDR3 is made up of 15 amino acids. V shed 6 bases and J 1 base; nucleotides not matched to a gene: 8. The germline CDR1 and CDR2 sequences are MNHEY and SVGAGI. The CDR3 here is CASSDSGGASYEQYF. The DNA for the CDR3 is TGTGCCAGCAGCGACTCAGGGGGCGCTTCCTACGAGCAGTACTTC.

CDR3 coding DNA: TGCAGTGCAACCACTAGCTACGAGCAGTACTTC. Amino acids: CSATTSYEQYF. This chain uses TRBV20-1 with TRBJ2-7, with D possibly TRBD2 on 5 matching bases. Trimming removed 6 bases at V and 3 bases at J, with 9 bases between. In germline, CDR1 is DFQATT, CDR2 SNEGSKA (reference sequence). This CDR3 has 11 amino acids.

A few counts support this clone. The rearrangement links TRBV19 to TRBJ2-5; 8 positions match TRBD2. V shed 7 bases, J shed 5 bases, and the junction held 9 bases outside the gene matches. Germline values: CDR1 LNHDA, CDR2 SQIVND (reference sequence). The CDR3 extends over 14 amino acids. CDR3 nucleotides: TGTGCCAGTACCCCCGGGACTAGTGGCGAGACCCAGTACTTC. The encoded protein is CASTPGTSGETQYF.

V gene TRBV4-3 combines with J gene TRBJ2-5, with D uncertain. The CDR3 has 14 amino acids. Germline CDR1 reads LGHNA; CDR2 reads YSLEER. V was clipped by 1 base and J by 3 bases, with 9 bases between them. The CDR3 coding sequence is TGCGCCAGCAGCCAAGGGGCGGCGGAAGAGACCCAGTACTTC. Amino acid sequence: CASSQGAAEETQYF.

Comment on this clone: This CDR3 is also generated by other DNA sequences in the sample. This chain uses TRBV2 with TRBJ2-6, with D unclear. Germline V lookup: CDR1 SNHLY, CDR2 FYNNEI. The CDR3 runs 16 residues. Trimming cost V 7 bases and J 0 bases, with 13 bases left between them. This CDR3 is CASTAGRDSGANVLTF. The CDR3 DNA follows: TGTGCCAGCACGGCCGGACGAGACTCTGGGGCCAACGTCCTGACTTTC.

This clone came up a few times. V is TRBV4-3 and J is TRBJ2-3; 12 bases map to TRBD2. Germline trimming cut 1 base from V and 3 bases from J; bases unmatched to any gene: 2. CDR1 is LGHNA, CDR2 YSLEER, per germline. There are 16 residues in the CDR3. Here the CDR3 DNA reads TGCGCCAGCAGCCAAGGTGGACTAGCGGGGACAGATACGCAGTATTTT. Translated: CASSQGGLAGTDTQYF.

A few counts support this clone. The V and J genes are TRBV13 and TRBJ2-1; TRBD2 aligns across 14 bases. The CDR3 extends over 17 amino acids. Germline V gives CDR1 PRHDT, CDR2 FYEKMQ (reference sequence). Losses at the gene ends were 8 bases for V and 1 base for J; bases not matched to a gene: 7. The CDR3 is CASSGLAGGSSYNEQFF. The DNA of the CDR3 is TGTGCCAGCTCAGGACTAGCGGGGGGTTCTTCCTACAATGAGCAGTTCTTC.

The gene calls are TRBV5-6 and TRBJ1-1; D is ambiguous. V lost 4 bases to trimming and J lost 0 bases, with 10 bases between them. The CDR3 totals 14 residues. The germline gives CDR1 SGHDT, CDR2 YYEEEE. The CDR3 nucleotides are TGTGCCAGCAGCCCTCGATATCTGAACACTGAAGCTTTCTTT. Its protein product is CASSPRYLNTEAFF.

This rearrangement joins TRBV4-3 to TRBJ1-5; the D is unclear. The germline V and J ends were trimmed by 0 bases and 6 bases, with 9 bases remaining between them. This CDR3 is 14 amino acids long. Germline-derived CDR1 and CDR2 are LGHNA and YSLEER. In DNA form, the CDR3 reads TGCGCCAGCAGCCAAGACCGTTGGGTTCAGCCCCAGCATTTT. Amino acids: CASSQDRWVQPQHF.

By share, this clone counts as medium-sized. The chain is built from TRBV6-4 and TRBJ2-2, with 11 bases matching TRBD2. Germline V lookup: CDR1 MRHNA, CDR2 SNTAGT. V was pared by 5 bases and J by 4 bases, with 3 bases of the junction left unmatched. The CDR3 is 15 amino acids. The CDR3 is CASSPTSGGTGELFF. CDR3 DNA sequence: TGTGCCAGCAGTCCTACTAGCGGGGGCACCGGGGAGCTGTTTTTT.

This rearrangement joins TRBV4-3 to TRBJ2-5; D might be TRBD2 (7 bases). Trimming removed 0 bases from V and 2 bases from J, with 16 bases in between. CDR3 length equals 17 residues. Germline V gene lookup returns CDR1 LGHNA and CDR2 YSLEER. The CDR3 is CASSQEWIGGRQETQYF. Here the CDR3 DNA reads TGCGCCAGCAGCCAAGAGTGGATCGGGGGGCGGCAAGAGACCCAGTACTTC.

This clone was recorded at least ten times. This chain connects TRBV11-3 to TRBJ1-2, with D possibly matching TRBD1 (6 bases). Germline V gives CDR1 SGHNT, CDR2 YENEEA. V was pared by 0 bases and J by 4 bases, with 15 bases between. This CDR3 comprises 16 residues. CDR3 in amino acids: CASSLEGRGAVYGYTF. For the CDR3, the DNA is TGTGCCAGCAGCTTAGAGGGCCGGGGGGCCGTCTATGGCTACACCTTC.

The chain is built from TRBV27 and TRBJ2-7; TRBD2 aligns across 11 bases. The junction had 6 bases not matched to a gene; V was cut back by 6 bases and J by 2 bases. The length of the CDR3 is 15 residues. Per germline, CDR1 MNHEY and CDR2 SMNVEV (reference sequence). The CDR3 DNA reads as TGTGCCAGCAGGTTAGCGGGGGGGAATACCTACGAGCAGTACTTC. It yields the protein CASRLAGGNTYEQYF.

This clone appeared a few times. This chain uses TRBV7-9 with TRBJ2-3; the D gene could be TRBD1 or TRBD2 (5 bases each). The CDR3 is 15 amino acids. Trimming pared 3 bases from V and 4 bases from J, leaving 14 bases between. CDR1 is SEHNR, CDR2 FQNEAQ, per germline (reference sequence). The CDR3 nucleotides are TGTGCCAGCAGCTTTCCCCAGGGAGTAGCAGATACGCAGTATTTT. Its translation is CASSFPQGVADTQYF.

This clone was seen only a few times. The rearrangement joins TRBV7-2 to TRBJ1-5; D unclear. The CDR3 totals 14 residues. Germline V gene sequence: CDR1 SGHTA, CDR2 FQGNSA. Trimming cost V 4 bases and J 2 bases, with 9 bases left between them. CDR3 sequence: CASSSLSGNQPQHF. CDR3 nucleotide sequence: TGTGCCAGCAGCTCACTTTCGGGCAATCAGCCCCAGCATTTT.

This clone appeared once. The rearrangement links TRBV13 to TRBJ1-4; 7 nucleotides line up with TRBD1. This CDR3 is 15 amino acids long. Losses at the gene ends were 2 bases for V and 3 bases for J; bases not matched to a gene: 3. Germline lookup yields CDR1 PRHDT and CDR2 FYEKMQ (reference sequence). The CDR3 region is CASSLRTGANEKLFF. The CDR3, as DNA: TGTGCCAGCAGCTTACGGACAGGAGCTAATGAAAAACTGTTTTTT.

The chain links TRBV7-2 to TRBJ1-1; D gene uncertain. V lost 5 bases, J lost 4 bases, and 14 bases lay in between. The CDR3 contains 14 residues. The germline gives CDR1 SGHTA, CDR2 FQGNSA. For the CDR3, the DNA is TGTGCCAGCAGCCGAAGAGTGGTTGGCACTGAAGCTTTCTTT. This sequence encodes CASSRRVVGTEAFF.

The gene calls are TRBV18 and TRBJ2-2, with D perhaps matching TRBD2 (6 bases). Germline CDR1 is KGHSH and CDR2 is LQKENI. This CDR3 is 16 amino acids long. Between the trimmed V and J ends, which lost 3 bases and 1 base, there was a span of 12 bases. As DNA, the CDR3 is TGTGCCAGCTCACCTGCCGGGACTCAGAACACCGGGGAGCTGTTTTTT. As protein: CASSPAGTQNTGELFF.

The chain uses TRBV29-1 and TRBJ1-1; D call uncertain. V gave up 2 bases and J gave up 5 bases, with 12 bases separating them. The germline CDR1 and CDR2 sequences are SQVTM and ANQGSEA. This CDR3 has 13 residues. The CDR3 bases are TGCAGCGTTGAACTAGGGCAAGGTACTGAAGCTTTCTTT. It is translated as CSVELGQGTEAFF.